The rows below give T cell receptor beta chains drawn from one sample of a study of T cell changes during pregnancy in multiple sclerosis. Produced via immunoSEQ multiplex PCR; TCRdb's table is partial and in-frame only. The profile shows around 48,000 clones, 85% to 95% of them singletons. This specimen consisted of CD4+ T cells from peripheral blood mononuclear cells, obtained in the second trimester of pregnancy. The receptor set was obtained from a female donor in good health, enrolled as a control in a pregnancy study. CDR3s include the opening cysteine and the closing phenylalanine or tryptophan. Fields, in order: D gene, clone size, V gene, J gene, CDR3 protein, CDR3 DNA. D genes are given only for firm matches. Not every row has a clone size; where given, it reads once, few, many or a size class.

NA	NA	TRBV14	TRBJ1-5	CASSQASQGPQHF	TGTGCCAGCAGCCAGGCGAGCCAGGGGCCCCAGCATTTT
NA	NA	TRBV5-8	TRBJ1-2	CASSLVGQGGYGYTF	TGTGCCAGCAGCTTGGTAGGGCAGGGAGGTTATGGCTACACCTTC
TRBD1	NA	TRBV5-1	TRBJ2-1	CASSTTGEPYNEQFF	TGCGCCAGCAGCACGACAGGGGAACCCTACAATGAGCAGTTCTTC
NA	NA	TRBV6-6	TRBJ2-3	CASNPRGLSTDTQYF	TGTGCCAGCAATCCAAGGGGACTTAGCACAGATACGCAGTATTTT
NA	NA	TRBV6-5	TRBJ2-3	CASRGAPSTDTQYF	TGTGCCAGCCGGGGGGCCCCTAGCACAGATACGCAGTATTTT
NA	NA	TRBV27	TRBJ2-3	CASSLQQGDTQYF	TGTGCCAGCAGTCTCCAACAGGGAGATACGCAGTATTTT
TRBD1	NA	TRBV7-9	TRBJ1-1	CASSPGTGGWHTEAFF	TGTGCCAGCAGCCCTGGGACAGGGGGCTGGCACACTGAAGCTTTCTTT
TRBD1	NA	TRBV7-2	TRBJ2-1	CASSYWTGDNNEQFF	TGTGCCAGCAGCTACTGGACAGGGGATAACAATGAGCAGTTCTTC
NA	NA	TRBV6-6	TRBJ1-1	CASSHYLDRLNTEAFF	TGTGCCAGCTCGCACTACTTGGACAGACTGAACACTGAAGCTTTCTTT
TRBD2	NA	TRBV7-7	TRBJ2-1	CASSPRSGSYNEQFF	TGTGCTAGCAGCCCGCGTAGCGGGAGCTACAATGAGCAGTTCTTC
NA	once	TRBV7-3	TRBJ1-1	CASSPLGDTEAFF	TGTGCCAGCAGCCCCCTTGGAGACACTGAAGCTTTCTTT
NA	NA	TRBV11-2	TRBJ2-7	CASSPGVRPYEQYF	TGTGCCAGCAGCCCAGGGGTCCGACCCTACGAGCAGTACTTC
NA	NA	TRBV4-2	TRBJ2-1	CASSREAVSSYNEQFF	TGTGCCAGCAGCCGGGAGGCGGTAAGCTCCTACAATGAGCAGTTCTTC
TRBD2	NA	TRBV7-9	TRBJ2-2	CASSFPVAGALAGELFF	TGTGCCAGCAGCTTCCCGGTAGCGGGAGCGTTGGCCGGGGAGCTGTTTTTT
NA	NA	TRBV27	TRBJ2-6	CASPQVTGANVLTF	TGTGCCAGCCCCCAGGTAACTGGGGCCAACGTCCTGACTTTC
TRBD2	NA	TRBV29-1	TRBJ2-1	CSVERTSGLSYNEQFF	TGCAGCGTCGAGAGGACTAGCGGCCTCTCCTACAATGAGCAGTTCTTC
NA	NA	TRBV14	TRBJ1-4	CASSPGYREKLFF	TGTGCCAGCAGCCCGGGATATAGGGAAAAACTGTTTTTT
TRBD1	NA	TRBV7-2	TRBJ1-3	CASSLLDRGRFGNTIYF	TGTGCCAGCAGCCTCCTGGACAGGGGTCGGTTTGGAAACACCATATATTTT
TRBD1	once	TRBV18	TRBJ2-5	CASSPDRVGETQYF	TGTGCCAGCTCACCGGACAGGGTCGGAGAGACCCAGTACTTC
NA	NA	TRBV5-6	TRBJ2-5	CASSSPPTGAETQYF	TGTGCCAGCAGCTCCCCACCTACGGGAGCTGAGACCCAGTACTTC
NA	NA	TRBV27	TRBJ2-7	CASSSPGAAYEQYF	TGTGCCAGCAGTTCCCCCGGCGCGGCATACGAGCAGTACTTC
NA	NA	TRBV7-9	TRBJ2-2	CATIRGFSNDGELFF	TGTGCCACCATCCGCGGCTTCTCAAACGACGGGGAGCTGTTTTTT
TRBD1	NA	TRBV29-1	TRBJ2-2	CSVWTGVNTGELFF	TGCAGCGTATGGACAGGGGTGAACACCGGGGAGCTGTTTTTT
TRBD1	NA	TRBV15	TRBJ1-2	CATSRPGQGAVYGYTF	TGTGCCACCAGCAGACCGGGACAGGGGGCGGTCTATGGCTACACCTTC
NA	NA	TRBV10-3	TRBJ1-5	CAISESGPNNQPQHF	TGTGCCATCAGTGAGTCTGGGCCGAACAATCAGCCCCAGCATTTT
NA	NA	TRBV5-6	TRBJ2-5	CASSGGARQETQYF	TGTGCCAGCAGCGGCGGGGCCCGCCAAGAGACCCAGTACTTC
NA	NA	TRBV6-5	TRBJ2-7	CASTSRETGRNEQYF	TGTGCCAGCACTTCCCGGGAAACTGGTCGGAACGAGCAGTACTTC
TRBD2	NA	TRBV28	TRBJ2-3	CASSLGLAGGKDTQYF	TGTGCCAGCAGCCTCGGACTAGCGGGAGGGAAAGATACGCAGTATTTT
TRBD2	NA	TRBV19	TRBJ2-5	CASSIMERGGRETQYF	TGTGCCAGTAGTATAATGGAGCGGGGAGGAAGGGAGACCCAGTACTTC
TRBD2	medium-sized	TRBV28	TRBJ2-1	CASSPRLAGGRNEQFF	TGTGCCAGCAGTCCGCGACTAGCGGGAGGGAGGAATGAGCAGTTCTTC
TRBD1	once	TRBV7-9	TRBJ2-1	CASSLSGQGNNEQFF	TGTGCCAGCAGCTTGTCGGGACAGGGGAACAATGAGCAGTTCTTC